This T cell receptor beta chain was recorded in a study of CD4 and CD8 cells across lung adenocarcinoma regions. V dropped 1 base and J dropped 7 bases, with 14 bases sitting between them. The CDR3 contains 15 residues. Per germline, CDR1 MNHNS and CDR2 SASEGT. TCRdb reprocessed the PCR reads with MiXCR, giving one entry per CDR3 protein. Among roughly 3,600 distinct CDR3 sequences listed, roughly two thirds were seen once. Localized lung adenocarcinoma, a non-small cell lung cancer, affected the donors. What was sequenced was CD8+ T cells from the margin of a lung tumor. The clonotype originates from a female donor with lung adenocarcinoma. The CD4 and CD8 labels of this study may be unreliable. The chain links TRBV6-1 to TRBJ1-5; D may be TRBD1 (6 bases). CDR3 sequence (DNA): TGTGCCAGCAGTGAAGTTGGGGGGGCGAGGCAGCCCCAGCATTTT. The encoded protein is CASSEVGGARQPQHF.